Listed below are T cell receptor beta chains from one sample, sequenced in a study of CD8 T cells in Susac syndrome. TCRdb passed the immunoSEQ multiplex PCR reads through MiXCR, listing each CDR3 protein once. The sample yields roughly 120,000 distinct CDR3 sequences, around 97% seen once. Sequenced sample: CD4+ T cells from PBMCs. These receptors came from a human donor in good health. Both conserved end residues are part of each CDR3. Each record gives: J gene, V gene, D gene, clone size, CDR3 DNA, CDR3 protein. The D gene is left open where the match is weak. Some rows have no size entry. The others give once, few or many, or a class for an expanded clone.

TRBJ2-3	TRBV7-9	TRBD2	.	TGTGCCAGCAGCGAACCGGGACTAGCGGGATATAGCACAGATACGCAGTATTTT	CASSEPGLAGYSTDTQYF
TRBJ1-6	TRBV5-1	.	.	TGCGCCAGCAGACCGGCCTCCCCTGGTTCACCCCTCCACTTT	CASRPASPGSPLHF
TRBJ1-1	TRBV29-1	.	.	TGCAGCGTCGTACAGGGTTACACTGAAGCTTTCTTT	CSVVQGYTEAFF
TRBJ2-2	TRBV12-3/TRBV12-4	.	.	TGTGCCAGCACTCCCGCAGGGTCCCGGGGCACCGGGGAGCTGTTTTTT	CASTPAGSRGTGELFF
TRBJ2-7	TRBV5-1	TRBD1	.	TGCGCCAGCAGCCTAGACAGGGACGAGCAGTACTTC	CASSLDRDEQYF
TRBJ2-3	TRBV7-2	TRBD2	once	TGTGCCAGCAGCTTAGGTGGCGGGGGAAGCACAGATACGCAGTATTTT	CASSLGGGGSTDTQYF
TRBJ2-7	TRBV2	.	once	TGTGCCAGCAGTGAAGTCCGGGCCTTCTCCTACGAGCAGTACTTC	CASSEVRAFSYEQYF
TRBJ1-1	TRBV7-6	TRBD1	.	TGTGCCAGCAGCTTAGCGTACAGGGGGAACACTGAAGCTTTCTTT	CASSLAYRGNTEAFF
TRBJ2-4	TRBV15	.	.	TGTGCCACCAGCAGAGATCTTGCAGGGGCCGACATTCAGTACTTC	CATSRDLAGADIQYF
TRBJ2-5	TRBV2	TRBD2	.	TGTGCCAGCAGTGAACAGCGGGGCCCCCTGAGGAGAGAGACCCAGTACTTC	CASSEQRGPLRRETQYF
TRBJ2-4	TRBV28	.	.	TGTGCCAGCAGTGGCGCGGGGGCCAAAAACATTCAGTACTTC	CASSGAGAKNIQYF
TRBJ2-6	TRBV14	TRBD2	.	TGTGCCAGCAGCCAACGTCGGTTAGCGGGGGGGCCTGGGGCCAACGTCCTGACTTTC	CASSQRRLAGGPGANVLTF
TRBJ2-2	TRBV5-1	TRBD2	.	TGCGCCAGCAGCTTGGATGGGAGGGCGAACACCGGGGAGCTGTTTTTT	CASSLDGRANTGELFF
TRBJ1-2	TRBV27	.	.	TGTGCCAGCAGTCCAATGGGCAGGGTTAGGGGCTACACCTTC	CASSPMGRVRGYTF
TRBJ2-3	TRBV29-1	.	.	TGCAGCGTTCAAAGGATAGGCACAGATACGCAGTATTTT	CSVQRIGTDTQYF
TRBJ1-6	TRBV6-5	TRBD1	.	TGTGCCAGCAGTTTCAGAGATCTACAGGGGGCTGAGAATTCACCCCTCCACTTT	CASSFRDLQGAENSPLHF
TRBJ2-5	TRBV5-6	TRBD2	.	TGTGCCAGCAGCCTGGCTACTAGCGGGGGCCACGAGACCCAGTACTTC	CASSLATSGGHETQYF
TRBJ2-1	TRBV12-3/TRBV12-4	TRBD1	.	TGTGCCAGCAGTTTGGGACAGGGGGCTGTTGAGCAGTTCTTC	CASSLGQGAVEQFF
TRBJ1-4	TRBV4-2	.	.	TGTGCCAGCAGCCAAGAAGCGGTGGGGGAAAAACTGTTTTTT	CASSQEAVGEKLFF
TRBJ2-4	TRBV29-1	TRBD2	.	TGCAGCGTCGGACTAGCGGTAGACCAAAACATTCAGTACTTC	CSVGLAVDQNIQYF
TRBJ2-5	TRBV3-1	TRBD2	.	TGTGCCAGCAGCCCATCGAGACTAGCGGGGATTGACCAAGAGACCCAGTACTTC	CASSPSRLAGIDQETQYF
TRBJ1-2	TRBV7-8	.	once	TGTGCCAGCAGCTCCCTCGGTAGGGAAGACTATGGCTACACCTTC	CASSSLGREDYGYTF
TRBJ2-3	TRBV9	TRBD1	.	TGTGCCAGCAGCAACCAGGGGGCAGATACGCAGTATTTT	CASSNQGADTQYF
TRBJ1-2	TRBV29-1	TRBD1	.	TGCAGCGCCCCAGGGACAGGGAGACTTGGCTACACCTTC	CSAPGTGRLGYTF
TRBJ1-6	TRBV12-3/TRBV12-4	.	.	TGTGCCAGCAGTAGCGGCCATTCACCCCTCCACTTT	CASSSGHSPLHF
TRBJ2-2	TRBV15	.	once	TGTGCCACCAGCAGAGATCCGGGACTGAACACCGGGGAGCTGTTTTTT	CATSRDPGLNTGELFF
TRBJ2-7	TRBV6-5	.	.	TGTGCCAGCAGACCCCGGACGGGGGCCGAGCAGTACTTC	CASRPRTGAEQYF
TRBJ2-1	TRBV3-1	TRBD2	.	TGTGCCAGCAGCCAGCATAGCGGGGTCTCCTACAATGAGCAGTTCTTC	CASSQHSGVSYNEQFF
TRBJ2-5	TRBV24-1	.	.	TGTGCCACCAGTGACCGCAGGTACCCCAAGGAGACCCAGTACTTC	CATSDRRYPKETQYF
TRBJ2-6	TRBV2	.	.	TGTGCCAGCAGTCCAGGAAGCTCTGGGGCCAACGTCCTGACTTTC	CASSPGSSGANVLTF